This entry concerns a single T cell receptor beta chain. Its antigen is currently unknown. The entry originates in a study of identical twins. Via MiXCR, TCRdb re-called the 5' RACE reads, giving one row per CDR3 protein. The table includes about 900,000 distinct CDR3 sequences, approximately 13% detected once. This CDR3 region has 17 residues. V was cut by 1 base and J by 0 bases, with 12 bases left in between. Germline CDR1 is LGHDT and CDR2 is YNNKEL (reference sequence). Regarding the study as a whole: Instead of following the same donors, the conclusions were based on cross-sectional statistical analysis. Among monozygotic twins, out-of-frame TCR alpha sharing exceeded what models predicted. Zero-insertion analyses could be partly confounded by invariant MAIT and iNKT cells.

This sample was also put to use in a study of yellow fever vaccine responses in identical twins. Turning to that study: Reportedly, twins showed a vaccine T cell response that looked partly convergent and partly personalized.

Sequencing was carried out using PBMCs. This TCR derives from a woman between 18 and 29 years old in good health. J is TRBJ1-4 and V is TRBV3-1; D is unclear. CDR3 nucleotides: TGTGCCAGCAGCCAAGGGAGAGGATTTGCAACTAATGAAAAACTGTTTTTT. It codes for CASSQGRGFATNEKLFF. The full variable domain, rest sourced from reference TRBV3-1 and TRBJ1-4, is DTAVSQTPKYLVTQMGNDKSIKCEQNLGHDTMYWYKQDSKKFLKIMFSYNNKELIINETVPNRFSPKSPDKAHLNLHINSLELGDSAVYFCASSQGRGFATNEKLFFGSGTQLSVL.